This TCR beta chain is from a study of human T cells and chemical hapten exposure. On the study more broadly: Across its 20 to 25 weeks, the study gave patients weekly diphenylcyclopropenone doses to the scalp. Patch tests of 0.01% DPC on the upper back were read at 6 days. The patients were mostly female; they had alopecia areata, totalis or universalis.

This sample's time point: patch test 3, about 24 weeks after DPC sensitization. As to treatment: therapeutic diphenylcyclopropenone sensitization with weekly scalp DPC. Germline CDR1 is SGHVS and CDR2 is FQNEAQ. Trimming cost V 1 base and J 4 bases, with 13 bases left between them. This CDR3 region has 15 residues. One entry per CDR3 protein results from TCRdb running MiXCR on the RACE reads. The table lists about 71,000 distinct CDR3 sequences, roughly 11% of them singletons, with about 1.5% in the top ten. The TCR comes from a woman between 45 and 60 years old with alopecia areata. Some clones in this sample may be carry-over from other donors' samples. The V call is TRBV7-8, the J call TRBJ1-2; D may be TRBD1 (6 bases). This material consisted of whole blood, taken in connection with sensitization to the hapten diphenylcyclopropenone (DPC). CDR3 in DNA: TGTGCCAGCAGCTTAGACGGGGGCGGTCGCTATGGCTACACCTTC. This encodes CASSLDGGGRYGYTF.